The TCR beta chain described here comes from a study of T cells in Graves' hyperthyroidism and ophthalmopathy (dated by TCRdb to about 2019). The study in broad terms: Peripheral blood was collected at initial diagnosis, before any treatment. After sampling, hyperthyroidism patients received methimazole starting at 30 mg daily, and ophthalmopathy patients received high-dose intravenous methylprednisolone. In six Graves' hyperthyroidism patients, the study also compared T-cell repertoires from thyroid tissue with T-cell repertoires from blood. To identify distinguishing TCR V-J signatures, a discovery cohort of some 100 patients was used, comprising some 45 with Graves' ophthalmopathy and about 59 with stable Graves' hyperthyroidism. Prospective prediction of ophthalmopathy was tested in an independent validation cohort consisting of fewer than 20 hyperthyroidism patients and approximately 16 patients who later progressed to ophthalmopathy. For training and testing, the 100 patients in the discovery cohort were randomly divided in a 7:3 ratio. TCR Vbeta CDR3 sequencing of some 140 peripheral blood samples (under 45 ophthalmopathy, about 75 hyperthyroidism and roughly 17 progressor patients) is reported in the paper.

Amplification of TCR beta CDR3 regions was carried out from RNA transcripts. For the first round of RT-PCR on the TCR CDR3, the HTBI primer set was used together with the Qiagen OneStep RT-PCR kit. The libraries were constructed in a second round of multiplex PCR and then size-selected and purified. Paired-end sequencing of the libraries was performed with 100 bp reads on an Illumina HiSeq2000. Per the original workflow: SOAPnuke was used to process the raw data, with reads discarded if the reads contained adapters or uncalled bases, had a mean Phred below 15, or lacked an exact constant-primer or identifier match. High-quality paired reads were merged using COPE v1.2.5, and each unique nucleotide sequence was defined as a clonotype. Clonotypes were aligned to IMGT TRBV, TRBD and TRBJ reference segments using MiTCR v1.1. The analysis included only V-J combinations with a frequency above 0.0001, which together covered 99.2% of the repertoires. A TCS score was defined as the ratio between F50 (clonal expansion) and ExV (chaos), using BLOSUM62-based TCRdist between CDR3 peptides within each V-J. Welch's t-statistics and random forest reduced around 550 V-J features to 13, which were used in a naive Bayes classifier (R e1071). Thyroid-blood repertoire similarity was quantified with the Morisita-Horn index. TCRdb reprocessed the public reads (quality trimming at Q25 with fastp, clone calling with MiXCR) and kept in-frame beta chains. All rows with the same CDR3 protein become a single entry with the most common DNA and genes. The V and J calls reflect TCRdb's pipeline rather than the authors' work. The sample records hundreds of thousands of distinct CDR3 sequences, roughly 37% of which are singletons. In total, the top ten clones hold over 8% of the sample.

This clonotype has a count of ten or more. The specificity of this receptor is unknown. No much larger clone exists at a distance of one base, and base qualities are not known. Between the V and J ends, shortened by 7 bases and 7 bases respectively, the junction contains 16 bases. Including the terminal cysteine and phenylalanine, the CDR3 comprises 13 residues. The CDR3 DNA has 39 bases and is translated from base 1. In the germline V gene, CDR1 corresponds to SGHVS and CDR2 to FQNEAQ. Graves' hyperthyroidism was defined as stable when no progression to ophthalmopathy occurred over 18 months of follow-up. The hyperthyroidism patients were between 18 and 65 years old and newly diagnosed, with a disease duration of less than 2 months. Any patient with an uncontrolled infection, another autoimmune disease, pregnancy or lactation was excluded. Clinical symptoms, serum thyroxine and TRAb, thyroid ultrasound, and orbital computed tomography formed the basis for the diagnoses. PBMCs were isolated from 7.5 to 10 ml of fresh peripheral blood by Ficoll-Paque density gradient centrifugation. Total RNA was extracted using Trizol reagent, and RNA quality was assessed on an Agilent 2100 Bioanalyzer.

Overall results and qualifications from the work: During validation, the model predicted progression to ophthalmopathy a median of about 6.5 months ahead of onset, with more than 55% sensitivity and 72.22% specificity. Ophthalmopathy was separated from stable hyperthyroidism by a 13 V-J signature model, with over 85% sensitivity and around 81% specificity obtained in cross-validation and 80%/75% obtained in testing. Blood samples also contained most of the expanded thyroid clonotypes (frequency above 0.001), which suggests that blood repertoires may reflect thyroid immune responses. Sample size was not statistically predetermined, and investigators were not blinded to group allocation.

The origin of this receptor is a man aged 18 to 29 with Graves' hyperthyroidism. Sample: blood. The V and J genes are TRBV7-8 and TRBJ1-1; the D gene is perhaps TRBD1, from 5 matching bases. The DNA is as follows: TGTGCCAGCATCCAGTACGGGGGTCTTGAAGCTTTCTTT. Protein translation: CASIQYGGLEAFF.